Sequencing of this T cell receptor beta chain was carried out in a study of OX40 agonist ivuxolimab in advanced cancers. At the level of the study: Age averaged about 66 years (range roughly 20 to 90), and around 78% were male. Eligibility rules accepted prior anti-PD-1, anti-PD-L1 or anti-CTLA-4 therapy, and around 38% had some.

The CDR3 totals 15 residues. Germline CDR1 reads MDHEN; CDR2 reads SYDVKM. The V and J ends lost 5 bases and 0 bases respectively, with 10 bases between them. Generated by immunoSEQ multiplex PCR, the TCRdb table keeps only in-frame clones and is missing some. The data contain around 80,000 clones, around 84% of them seen just once; the ten biggest clones take up roughly 2.5%. The sequenced sample was CD4+ or CD8+ T cells sorted from blood, obtained in a trial of the OX40 agonist ivuxolimab. The clonotype was recovered from an adult with an advanced solid tumor such as melanoma, head and neck, liver or kidney cancer. This chain joins TRBV28 and TRBJ1-4; no clear D. The CDR3, as DNA: TGTGCCAGCAGTCCGTATTTTGCAACTAATGAAAAACTGTTTTTT. It translates to CASSPYFATNEKLFF.